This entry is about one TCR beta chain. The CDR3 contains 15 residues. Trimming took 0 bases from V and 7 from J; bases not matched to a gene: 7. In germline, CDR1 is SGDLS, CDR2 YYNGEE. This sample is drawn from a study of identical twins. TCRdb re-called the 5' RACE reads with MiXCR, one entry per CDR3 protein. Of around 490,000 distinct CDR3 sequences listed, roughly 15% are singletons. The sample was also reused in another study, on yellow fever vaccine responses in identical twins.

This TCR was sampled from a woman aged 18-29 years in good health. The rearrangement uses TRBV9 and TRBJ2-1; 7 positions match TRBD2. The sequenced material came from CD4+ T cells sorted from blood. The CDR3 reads CASSVATGLFNEQFF. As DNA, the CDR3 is TGTGCCAGCAGCGTAGCTACGGGACTATTTAATGAGCAGTTCTTC.